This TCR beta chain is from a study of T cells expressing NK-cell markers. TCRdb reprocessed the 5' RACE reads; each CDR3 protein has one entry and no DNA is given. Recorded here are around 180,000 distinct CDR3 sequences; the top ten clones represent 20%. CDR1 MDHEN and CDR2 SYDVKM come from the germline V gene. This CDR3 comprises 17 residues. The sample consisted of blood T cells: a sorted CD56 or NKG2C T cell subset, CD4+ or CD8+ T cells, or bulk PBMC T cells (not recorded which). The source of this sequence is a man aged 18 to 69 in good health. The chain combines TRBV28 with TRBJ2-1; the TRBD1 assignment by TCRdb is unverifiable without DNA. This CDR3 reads CASSLQIRGLSYNEQFF.